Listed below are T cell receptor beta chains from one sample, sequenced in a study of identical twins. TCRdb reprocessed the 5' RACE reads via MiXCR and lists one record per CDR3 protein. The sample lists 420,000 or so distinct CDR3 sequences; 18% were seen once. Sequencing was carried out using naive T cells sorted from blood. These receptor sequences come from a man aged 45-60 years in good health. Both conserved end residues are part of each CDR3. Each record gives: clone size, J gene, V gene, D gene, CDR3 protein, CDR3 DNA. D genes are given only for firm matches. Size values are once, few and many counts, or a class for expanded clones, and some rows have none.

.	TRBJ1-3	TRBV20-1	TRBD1	CSAIPWTGASSGNTIYF	TGCAGTGCTATTCCCTGGACAGGGGCTAGCTCTGGAAACACCATATATTTT
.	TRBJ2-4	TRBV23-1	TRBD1	CASSQLLGQGFAKNIQYF	TGCGCCAGCAGTCAACTCCTAGGACAGGGGTTTGCCAAAAACATTCAGTACTTC
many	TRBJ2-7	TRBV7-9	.	CASSSRSGSYEQYF	TGTGCCAGCAGCTCCCGGTCGGGGTCCTACGAGCAGTACTTC
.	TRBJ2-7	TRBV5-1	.	CASSLGNTGSYEQYF	TGCGCCAGCAGCTTGGGCAACACAGGATCCTACGAGCAGTACTTC
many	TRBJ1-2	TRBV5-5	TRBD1	CASSLDRGPYGYTF	TGTGCCAGCAGCCTGGACAGGGGTCCTTATGGCTACACCTTC
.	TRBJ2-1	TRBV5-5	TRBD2	CASSTGLAGGGSYNEQFF	TGTGCCAGCAGCACGGGACTAGCGGGAGGGGGCTCCTACAATGAGCAGTTCTTC
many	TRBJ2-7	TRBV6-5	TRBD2	CASNPGGSEQYF	TGTGCCAGCAATCCCGGGGGGAGCGAGCAGTACTTC
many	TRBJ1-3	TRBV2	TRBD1	CASRWTGATDTIYF	TGTGCCAGCAGGTGGACAGGGGCCACGGACACCATATATTTT
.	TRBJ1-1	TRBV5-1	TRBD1	CASSPERQGTEAFF	TGCGCCAGCAGTCCCGAACGACAGGGCACTGAAGCTTTCTTT
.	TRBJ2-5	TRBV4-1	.	CASSRQIPPATGEETQYF	TGCGCCAGCAGCCGACAAATTCCCCCAGCGACTGGGGAAGAGACCCAGTACTTC
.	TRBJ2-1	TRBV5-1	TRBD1	CASSWTGQRDEQFF	TGCGCCAGCAGCTGGACGGGACAGAGGGATGAGCAGTTCTTC